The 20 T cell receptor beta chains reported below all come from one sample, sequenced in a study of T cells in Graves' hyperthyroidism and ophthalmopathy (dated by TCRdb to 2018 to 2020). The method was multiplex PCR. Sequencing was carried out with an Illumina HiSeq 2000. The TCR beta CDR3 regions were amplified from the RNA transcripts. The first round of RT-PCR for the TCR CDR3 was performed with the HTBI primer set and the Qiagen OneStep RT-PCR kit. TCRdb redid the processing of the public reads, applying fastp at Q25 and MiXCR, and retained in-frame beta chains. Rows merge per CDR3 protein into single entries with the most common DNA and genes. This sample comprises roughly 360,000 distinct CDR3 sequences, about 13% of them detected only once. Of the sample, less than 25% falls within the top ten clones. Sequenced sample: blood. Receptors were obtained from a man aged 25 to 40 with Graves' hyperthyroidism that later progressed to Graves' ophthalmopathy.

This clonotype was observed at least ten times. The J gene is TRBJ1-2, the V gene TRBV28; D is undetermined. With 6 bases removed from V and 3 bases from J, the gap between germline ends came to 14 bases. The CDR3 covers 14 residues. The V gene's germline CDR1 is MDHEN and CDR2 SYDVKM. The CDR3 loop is CASRGGLPYYGYTF. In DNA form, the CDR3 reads TGTGCCAGCAGGGGCGGGCTCCCCTACTATGGCTACACCTTC.

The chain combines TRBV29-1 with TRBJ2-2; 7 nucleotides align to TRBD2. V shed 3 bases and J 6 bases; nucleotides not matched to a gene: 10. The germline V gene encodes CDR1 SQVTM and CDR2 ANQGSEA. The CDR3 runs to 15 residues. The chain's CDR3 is CSVDPRRGGPGELFF. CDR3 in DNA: TGCAGCGTTGACCCCCGGCGGGGAGGGCCCGGGGAGCTGTTTTTT.

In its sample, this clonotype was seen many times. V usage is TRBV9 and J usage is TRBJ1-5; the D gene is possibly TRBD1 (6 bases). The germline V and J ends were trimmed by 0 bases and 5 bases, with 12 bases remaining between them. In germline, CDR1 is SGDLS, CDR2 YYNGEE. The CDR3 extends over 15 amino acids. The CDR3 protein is CASSVDGTPYQPQHF. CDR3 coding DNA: TGTGCCAGCAGCGTAGATGGGACACCATATCAGCCCCAGCATTTT.

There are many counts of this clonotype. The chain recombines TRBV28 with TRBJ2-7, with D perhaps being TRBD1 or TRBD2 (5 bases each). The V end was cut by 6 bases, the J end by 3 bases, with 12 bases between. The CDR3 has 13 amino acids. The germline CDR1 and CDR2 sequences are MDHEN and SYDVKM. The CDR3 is CASRGTANYEQYF. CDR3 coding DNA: TGTGCCAGCAGGGGGACGGCAAACTACGAGCAGTACTTC.

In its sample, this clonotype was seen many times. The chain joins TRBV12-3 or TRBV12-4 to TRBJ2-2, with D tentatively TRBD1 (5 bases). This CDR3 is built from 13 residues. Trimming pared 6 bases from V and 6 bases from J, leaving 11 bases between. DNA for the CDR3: TGTGCCAGCAGGGACATCCACGCCGGGGAGCTGTTTTTT. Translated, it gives CASRDIHAGELFF.

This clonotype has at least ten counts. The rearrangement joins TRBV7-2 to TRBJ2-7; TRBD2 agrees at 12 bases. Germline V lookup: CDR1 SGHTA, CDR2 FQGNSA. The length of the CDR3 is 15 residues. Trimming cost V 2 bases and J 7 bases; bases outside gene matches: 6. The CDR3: CASSLSLAGGSEQYF. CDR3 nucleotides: TGTGCCAGCAGCTTATCACTAGCGGGGGGAAGTGAGCAGTACTTC.

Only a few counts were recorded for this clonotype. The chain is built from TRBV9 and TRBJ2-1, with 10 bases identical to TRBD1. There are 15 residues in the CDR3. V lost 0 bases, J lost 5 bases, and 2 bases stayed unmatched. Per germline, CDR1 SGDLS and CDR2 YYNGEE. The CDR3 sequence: CASSVEGQGDNEQFF. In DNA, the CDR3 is TGTGCCAGCAGCGTAGAAGGACAGGGGGACAATGAGCAGTTCTTC.

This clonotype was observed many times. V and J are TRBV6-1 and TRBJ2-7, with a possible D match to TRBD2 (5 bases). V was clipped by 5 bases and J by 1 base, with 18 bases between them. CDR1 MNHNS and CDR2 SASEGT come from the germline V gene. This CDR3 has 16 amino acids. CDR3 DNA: TGTGCCAGCAGTCTACCATCACTAGGGAAGTCCTACGAGCAGTACTTC. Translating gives CASSLPSLGKSYEQYF.

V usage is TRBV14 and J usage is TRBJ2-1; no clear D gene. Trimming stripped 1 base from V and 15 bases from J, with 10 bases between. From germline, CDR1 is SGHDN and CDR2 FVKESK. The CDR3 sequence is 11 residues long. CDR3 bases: TGTGCCAGCAGCCAAGGGGGTCGGGTGTTCTTC. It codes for CASSQGGRVFF.

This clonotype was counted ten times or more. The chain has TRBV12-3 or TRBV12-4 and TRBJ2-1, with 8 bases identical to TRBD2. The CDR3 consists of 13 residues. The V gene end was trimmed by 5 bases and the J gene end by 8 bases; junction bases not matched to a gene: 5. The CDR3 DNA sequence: TGTGCCAGCAGTACCGGGGGGGCCCATGAGCAGTTCTTC. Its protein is CASSTGGAHEQFF.

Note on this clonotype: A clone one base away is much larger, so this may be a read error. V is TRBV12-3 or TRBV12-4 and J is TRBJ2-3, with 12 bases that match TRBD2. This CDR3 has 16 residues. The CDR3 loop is CAGSSVTSGGTDTQYF. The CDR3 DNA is TGTGCCGGCAGTTCCGTGACTAGCGGGGGTACGGATACGCAGTATTTT.

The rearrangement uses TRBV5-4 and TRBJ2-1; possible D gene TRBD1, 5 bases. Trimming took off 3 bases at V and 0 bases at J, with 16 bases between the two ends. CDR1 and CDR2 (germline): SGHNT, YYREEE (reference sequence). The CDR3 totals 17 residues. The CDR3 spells CASSSATDSLSYNEQFF. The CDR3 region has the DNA TGTGCCAGCAGCTCCGCGACAGATTCCCTCTCCTACAATGAGCAGTTCTTC.

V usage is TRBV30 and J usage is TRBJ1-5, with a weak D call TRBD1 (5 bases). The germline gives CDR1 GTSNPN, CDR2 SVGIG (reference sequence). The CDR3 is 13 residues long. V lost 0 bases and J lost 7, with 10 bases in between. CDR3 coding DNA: TGTGCCTGGAGTGTACAGGATGGACAGCCCCAGCATTTT. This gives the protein CAWSVQDGQPQHF.

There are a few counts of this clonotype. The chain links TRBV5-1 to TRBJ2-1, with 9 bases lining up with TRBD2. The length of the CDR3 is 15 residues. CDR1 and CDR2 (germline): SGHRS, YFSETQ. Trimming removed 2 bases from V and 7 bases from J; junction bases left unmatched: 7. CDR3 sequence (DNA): TGCGCCAGCAGCTTCGGCGGGGGGGCTGGGAATGAGCAGTTCTTC. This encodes CASSFGGGAGNEQFF.

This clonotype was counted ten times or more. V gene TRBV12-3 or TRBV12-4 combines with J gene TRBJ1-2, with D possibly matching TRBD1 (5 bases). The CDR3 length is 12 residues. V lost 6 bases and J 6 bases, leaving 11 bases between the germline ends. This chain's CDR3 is CASSPWGDGYTF. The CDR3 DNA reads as TGTGCCAGCAGCCCTTGGGGCGATGGCTACACCTTC.

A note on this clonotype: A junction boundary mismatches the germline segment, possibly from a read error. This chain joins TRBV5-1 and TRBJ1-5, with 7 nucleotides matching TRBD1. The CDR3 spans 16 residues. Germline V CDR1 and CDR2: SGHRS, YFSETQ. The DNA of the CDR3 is TGCGCCAGCAACTTGGGGTGGGGGACAGTTAATCAGCCCCAGCATTTT. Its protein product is CASNLGWGTVNQPQHF.

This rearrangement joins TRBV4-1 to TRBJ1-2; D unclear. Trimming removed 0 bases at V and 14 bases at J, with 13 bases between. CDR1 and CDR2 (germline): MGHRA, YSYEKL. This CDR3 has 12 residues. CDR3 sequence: CASSQDGSQKTF. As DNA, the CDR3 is TGCGCCAGCAGCCAAGATGGGAGCCAAAAAACCTTC.

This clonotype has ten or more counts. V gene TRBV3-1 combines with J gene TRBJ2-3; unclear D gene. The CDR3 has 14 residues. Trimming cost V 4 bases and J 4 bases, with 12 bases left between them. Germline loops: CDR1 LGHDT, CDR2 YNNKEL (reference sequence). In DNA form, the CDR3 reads TGTGCCAGCAGCCTCAGTTTGCGCGCAGATACGCAGTATTTT. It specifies CASSLSLRADTQYF.

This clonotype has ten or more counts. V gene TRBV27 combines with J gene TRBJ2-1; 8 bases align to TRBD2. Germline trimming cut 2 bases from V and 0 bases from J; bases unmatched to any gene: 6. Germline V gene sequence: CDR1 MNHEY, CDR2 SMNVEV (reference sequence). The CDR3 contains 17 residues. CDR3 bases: TGTGCCAGCAGTTTAGCGGGGGGCCTCCTCTCCTACAATGAGCAGTTCTTC. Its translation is CASSLAGGLLSYNEQFF.

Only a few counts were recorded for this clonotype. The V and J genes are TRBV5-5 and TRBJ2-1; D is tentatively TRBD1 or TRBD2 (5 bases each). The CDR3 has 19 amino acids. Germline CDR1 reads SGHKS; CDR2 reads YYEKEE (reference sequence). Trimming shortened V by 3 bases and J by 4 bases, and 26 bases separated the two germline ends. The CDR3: CASSSPPGLGSGRYNEQFF. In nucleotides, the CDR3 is TGTGCCAGCAGCTCACCCCCAGGGCTAGGTTCGGGAAGATACAATGAGCAGTTCTTC.